A single sample gave rise to the 21 T cell receptor beta chains below, sequenced in a study of T-cell reconstitution after alpha-beta-depleted transplantation in children. The TCRbeta library was prepared with unique molecular identifiers. From the PCR reads, TCRdb called clonotypes with MiXCR, one entry per CDR3 protein. This repertoire shows about 1,000,000 distinct CDR3 sequences, about 30% found once; its top ten account for about 28%. The sample here was PBMCs, mostly from graft donor cells, taken 360 days after TCRalphabeta/CD19-depleted stem cell transplant. Every receptor here comes from a boy under three years old who had a stem cell transplant for SCID, so the T cells may come from the graft donor.

The chain carries TRBV4-1 and TRBJ1-3; tentatively, D is TRBD1 (5 bases). The CDR3 spans 15 residues. Germline-derived CDR1 and CDR2 are MGHRA and YSYEKL. V was shortened by 4 bases and J by 4 bases, with 14 bases between the two germline ends. CDR3 nucleotide sequence: TGCGCCAGCAGCCCGGGGCTCTCGGTAGGAAACACCATATATTTT. Amino acids: CASSPGLSVGNTIYF.

This clonotype was seen a handful of times. The chain combines TRBV29-1 with TRBJ2-5; 12 bases are shared with TRBD2. Germline values: CDR1 SQVTM, CDR2 ANQGSEA. The CDR3 spans 14 residues. Trimming removed 3 bases from V and 5 bases from J; junction bases left unmatched: 4. Here the CDR3 DNA reads TGCAGCGTTGATCGACTAGCGGGGGTGGAGACCCAGTACTTC. Protein sequence: CSVDRLAGVETQYF.

This clonotype occurred a few times. The V call is TRBV7-2, the J call TRBJ1-6; TRBD1 is a possible D gene (5 bases). V was trimmed by 0 bases and J by 7 bases, leaving 7 bases between them. The CDR3 is 14 amino acids. Germline V gene lookup returns CDR1 SGHTA and CDR2 FQGNSA. This chain's CDR3 is CASSLAGGNSPLHF. CDR3 bases: TGTGCCAGCAGCTTAGCGGGGGGAAATTCACCCCTCCACTTT. Full variable domain (outside the CDR3, taken from reference TRBV7-2 and TRBJ1-6): GAGVSQSPSNKVTEKGKDVELRCDPISGHTALYWYRQSLGQGLEFLIYFQGNSAPDKSGLPSDRFSAERTGGSVSTLTIQRTQQEDSAVYLCASSLAGGNSPLHFGNGTRLTVT.

This clonotype came up a few times. This rearrangement joins TRBV5-5 to TRBJ2-3, with TRBD1 matching over 9 bases. V shed 3 bases and J 0 bases; nucleotides not matched to a gene: 11. The germline V gene has CDR1 SGHKS and CDR2 YYEKEE (reference sequence). This CDR3 region has 18 residues. CDR3 coding DNA: TGTGCCAGCAGCTGGGGGACAGGGTGGAGAGGGAGCACAGATACGCAGTATTTT. Translating gives CASSWGTGWRGSTDTQYF.

This clonotype was detected only a few times. This rearrangement joins TRBV20-1 to TRBJ2-7; 9 nucleotides match TRBD1. This CDR3 has 14 residues. The junction had 9 bases not matched to a gene; V was cut back by 2 bases and J by 7 bases. Germline V lookup: CDR1 DFQATT, CDR2 SNEGSKA (reference sequence). The CDR3 spells CSARRDRAILEQYF. The DNA of the CDR3 is TGCAGTGCTAGAAGGGACAGGGCAATTTTGGAGCAGTACTTC.

This clonotype was counted between two and nine times. The V and J genes are TRBV29-1 and TRBJ1-3, with D hard to call. Per germline, CDR1 SQVTM and CDR2 ANQGSEA. The CDR3 runs 12 residues. The V end was cut by 7 bases, the J end by 0 bases, with 7 bases between. CDR3 coding DNA: TGCAGCGCTCGGTACTCTGGAAACACCATATATTTT. Its protein is CSARYSGNTIYF.

The chain is built from TRBV28 and TRBJ2-7; D is perhaps TRBD1 (6 bases). From germline, CDR1 is MDHEN and CDR2 SYDVKM. Trimming left V 7 bases short and J 2 bases short, with 15 bases between. The CDR3 totals 14 residues. CDR3 sequence: CASIHGDKPYEQYF. The CDR3 DNA reads as TGTGCCAGCATCCACGGGGACAAACCCTACGAGCAGTACTTC. The full variable domain, its missing parts supplied by reference TRBV28 and TRBJ2-7, is DVKVTQSSRYLVKRTGEKVFLECVQDMDHENMFWYRQDPGLGLRLIYFSYDVKMKEKGDIPEGYSVSREKKERFSLILESASTNQTSMYLCASIHGDKPYEQYFGPGTRLTVT.

This clonotype appeared a few times. The chain combines TRBV29-1 with TRBJ2-2; TRBD1 agrees at 8 bases. Trimming cost V 8 bases and J 1 base; bases outside gene matches: 12. The CDR3 has 16 amino acids. Germline V gene data show CDR1 as SQVTM and CDR2 as ANQGSEA. DNA of the CDR3: TGCAGCCCCAGGACAGGGAAGGAAGGGAACACCGGGGAGCTGTTTTTT. As protein: CSPRTGKEGNTGELFF.

This clonotype was recorded a few times. V gene TRBV5-1 combines with J gene TRBJ1-1; no clear D. V was cut by 0 bases and J by 6 bases, with 18 bases left in between. The CDR3 is 16 residues long. Germline V lookup: CDR1 SGHRS, CDR2 YFSETQ. CDR3 bases: TGCGCCAGCAGCTTGGGTTTTACGTTGCCTTCCGCTGAAGCTTTCTTT. Translation: CASSLGFTLPSAEAFF. Looking up the rest from reference TRBV5-1 and TRBJ1-1 gives the full variable domain: KAGVTQTPRYLIKTRGQQVTLSCSPISGHRSVSWYQQTPGQGLQFLFEYFSETQRNKGNFPGRFSGRQFSNSRSEMNVSTLELGDSALYLCASSLGFTLPSAEAFFGQGTRLTVV.

Here the CDR3 DNA reads TGCGCCAGCAGCTTGTTGGGGGGTGCGAGCACCGGGGAGCTGTTTTTT. Its translation is CASSLLGGASTGELFF. This sequence joins TRBV5-1 and TRBJ2-2; the D gene is possibly TRBD2 (6 bases). Germline V lookup: CDR1 SGHRS, CDR2 YFSETQ. This CDR3 is 16 amino acids long. V was clipped by 1 base and J by 4 bases, with 14 bases between them.

The chain joins TRBV10-3 to TRBJ2-7; TRBD2 agrees at 10 bases. From germline, CDR1 is ENHRY and CDR2 SYGVKD. Trimming took 8 bases from V and 1 from J; bases not matched to a gene: 5. The CDR3 consists of 14 residues. The CDR3 region is CAIARTSGSYEQYF. In DNA form, the CDR3 reads TGTGCCATCGCCCGGACTAGCGGATCCTACGAGCAGTACTTC.

The chain combines TRBV20-1 with TRBJ2-7; D call uncertain. This CDR3 spans 11 amino acids. CDR1 and CDR2 from the germline V gene are DFQATT and SNEGSKA (reference sequence). Between the trimmed V and J ends, which lost 1 base and 4 bases, there was a span of 5 bases. The DNA of the CDR3 is TGCAGTGCTAGAGCCCAGTACGAGCAGTACTTC. Amino acid sequence: CSARAQYEQYF.

This clonotype appeared a few times. V gene TRBV28 combines with J gene TRBJ1-2; 7 nucleotides match TRBD1. V was pared by 6 bases and J by 4 bases, with 11 bases of the junction left unmatched. Germline V lookup: CDR1 MDHEN, CDR2 SYDVKM. The CDR3 has 15 residues. Here the CDR3 reads CASRPDRAHGYGYTF. DNA of the CDR3: TGTGCCAGCAGGCCCGACAGGGCGCACGGCTATGGCTACACCTTC.

The chain carries TRBV20-1 and TRBJ2-4; D call uncertain. Germline V gene lookup returns CDR1 DFQATT and CDR2 SNEGSKA (reference sequence). Trimming left V 0 bases short and J 0 bases short, with 6 bases between. The CDR3 has 14 amino acids. CDR3 amino acids: CSAREDLAKNIQYF. The CDR3 DNA reads TGCAGTGCTAGAGAAGACCTAGCCAAAAACATTCAGTACTTC.

The chain uses TRBV29-1 and TRBJ2-1; 9 bases are shared with TRBD1. Per germline, CDR1 SQVTM and CDR2 ANQGSEA. The CDR3 length is 14 residues. Trimming cost V 5 bases and J 4 bases; bases outside gene matches: 6. Here the CDR3 DNA reads TGCAGCGTTCTTGGGGACAGGGTATACAATGAGCAGTTCTTC. Translation: CSVLGDRVYNEQFF.

This clonotype has just a few counts. V usage is TRBV20-1 and J usage is TRBJ2-4; 9 nucleotides line up with TRBD2. CDR3 length equals 15 residues. V lost 5 bases and J lost 6; bases outside the gene matches: 11. CDR1 and CDR2 (germline): DFQATT, SNEGSKA (reference sequence). CDR3 sequence reads: CSADPLAGHRNIQYF. The CDR3 nucleotides read TGCAGTGCTGACCCGCTAGCGGGGCACAGAAACATTCAGTACTTC.

This clonotype appeared a few times. DNA of the CDR3: TGTGCCAGCAGTTACGAGCGATGGGGGACTCAGTACGAGCAGTACTTC. As protein: CASSYERWGTQYEQYF. The chain is built from TRBV6-2 or TRBV6-3 and TRBJ2-7; weak D call: TRBD2 (6 bases). CDR1 MNHEY and CDR2 SVGEGT come from the germline V gene. V was cut by 2 bases and J by 4 bases, with 18 bases left in between. There are 16 residues in the CDR3.

This clonotype was detected ten times or more. The chain uses TRBV5-1 and TRBJ2-1; perhaps TRBD1 as D (6 bases). The CDR3 consists of 15 residues. Per the germline V gene, CDR1 is SGHRS and CDR2 is YFSETQ. V lost 6 bases, J lost 5 bases, and 18 bases lay in between. CDR3 coding DNA: TGCGCCAGCAACGCCGACAGGATCAAGCACAATGAGCAGTTCTTC. Amino acid sequence: CASNADRIKHNEQFF.

The chain recombines TRBV12-3 or TRBV12-4 with TRBJ1-6; D is perhaps TRBD1 (6 bases). V was pared by 6 bases and J by 10 bases, with 16 bases between. The CDR3 length is 14 residues. Here the CDR3 reads CASSHDRLGSPLHF. The CDR3 DNA reads TGTGCCAGCAGCCATGACAGGTTAGGCTCACCCCTCCACTTT.

This clonotype turned up a few times. The V and J genes are TRBV5-1 and TRBJ2-7; possibly TRBD1 or TRBD2 for D (6 bases each). Per germline, CDR1 SGHRS and CDR2 YFSETQ. The CDR3 spans 13 residues. Trimming removed 2 bases from V and 5 bases from J, with 11 bases in between. In DNA, the CDR3 is TGCGCCAGCAGCTTTACGGGGGCAGACGAGCAGTACTTC. Its protein product is CASSFTGADEQYF.

The chain combines TRBV7-2 with TRBJ1-3; D gene uncertain. The CDR3 spans 18 residues. V lost 5 bases to trimming and J lost 0 bases, with 20 bases between them. Germline V gene data show CDR1 as SGHTA and CDR2 as FQGNSA. The CDR3 region is CASSARSPSGVSGNTIYF. CDR3 sequence (DNA): TGTGCCAGCAGCGCCCGCTCCCCGTCAGGAGTCTCTGGAAACACCATATATTTT.